The subject of this entry is one TCR beta chain. The target antigen is unknown. Both 60 Vbeta primers and 13 Jbeta primers went into the PCR. Profiling relied on immunoSEQ multiplex PCR, and the TCRdb table lists in-frame clones only, not all of them. The data contain about 52,000 clones, about 73% of them singletons. This specimen comes from a study of cytomegalovirus exposure and HLA in healthy donors. On the study more broadly: Tens of millions of unique TCRs from HLA-typed donors were held in an early data release. Caucasian-associated ancestry cluster membership applied to 75% to 85% of 398 genotyped donors. Study results and limitations: Analyses of presence/absence relied on an assumption of roughly uniform sequencing depth across donors. The records held CMV serostatus as the only immune exposure information.

The CDR3 consists of 14 residues. With 2 bases removed from V and 4 bases from J, the gap between germline ends came to 12 bases. Germline-derived CDR1 and CDR2 are MNHEY and SMNVEV (reference sequence). The clonotype comes from a man between 18 and 35 years old in good health and CMV-seronegative. Sequencing was done on a sample of PBMCs. The chain employs TRBV27 and TRBJ2-7; D call uncertain. CDR3 in DNA: TGTGCCAGCAGTTTAACTGGTCCCCTATACGAGCAGTACTTC. It encodes CASSLTGPLYEQYF.